This T cell receptor (beta chain) was captured in a study of T cell repertoires in cytomegalovirus infection. The wider study: Evidence of both CMV infection and a matching HLA type came from public TCR beta signatures.

TCRdb re-analysed the reads in MiXCR, keeping a single row per CDR3 protein. The sample has fewer than 700,000 distinct CDR3 sequences, 20% to 25% seen once. This clonotype occurred a few times. V was shortened by 0 bases and J by 1 base, with 15 bases between the two germline ends. The CDR3 sequence is 17 residues long. The germline gives CDR1 MNHEY, CDR2 SVGAGI. The receptor's source is a human donor in good health (CMV status not recorded). Some clones in this sample may be carry-over from other donors' samples. The sequenced material came from CD8+ T cells from PBMCs. This sequence joins TRBV6-5 and TRBJ1-1; weak D call: TRBD1 (5 bases). The CDR3 loop reads CASSYSKWGLGNTEAFF. In DNA form, the CDR3 reads TGTGCCAGCAGTTACTCGAAGTGGGGACTGGGGAACACTGAAGCTTTCTTT.